This passage covers 8 T cell receptor beta chains from one sample sequenced in a study of shared clonotypes between healthy human individuals (TCRdb year 2020). The method behind the library was the immunoSEQ multiplex PCR assay. The table was pulled from immuneACCESS by TCRdb, which kept in-frame rearrangements only. Such tables lose some clones; where checked, under half of the loss comes from unresolved V genes, and the rest has no known cause. The sample table holds over 950,000 clones, of which approximately 80% were seen once. Almost 0.9% of the sample rests with the top ten. The sequenced sample was memory CD4+ T cells from PBMCs. The sample's cell subset or site label is to be understood as: CD45RA-negative fraction. The source is a man between 18 and 35 years old in good health. Some clones in this sample may be carry-over from other donors' samples.

The V call is TRBV11-3, the J call TRBJ2-1; D assignment may be TRBD1 or TRBD2 (5 bases each). V lost 5 bases, J lost 9 bases, and 14 bases lay in between. The CDR3 is 13 amino acids. Germline V gene lookup returns CDR1 SGHNT and CDR2 YENEEA. CDR3 sequence: CASSPEGRGEQFF. The DNA of the CDR3 is TGTGCCAGCAGCCCAGAGGGGCGAGGTGAGCAGTTCTTC.

This clone was recorded a few times. The V call is TRBV2, the J call TRBJ2-2, with D hard to call. CDR1 SNHLY and CDR2 FYNNEI come from the germline V gene. The CDR3 contains 12 residues. V lost 6 bases to trimming and J lost 7 bases, with 9 bases between them. The CDR3 DNA reads TGTGCCAGCAGCACCCAGAACGGGGAGCTGTTTTTT. Translation gives CASSTQNGELFF.

This clone was counted once. V and J are TRBV11-2 and TRBJ1-2; no clear D gene. This CDR3 is built from 17 residues. The V and J ends lost 5 bases and 2 bases respectively, with 21 bases between them. The germline CDR1 and CDR2 sequences are SGHAT and FQNNGV. CDR3 sequence reads: CASSPLYPPGTNYGYTF. The CDR3, as DNA: TGTGCCAGCAGCCCCCTTTACCCTCCGGGTACGAACTATGGCTACACCTTC. Full variable domain (outside the CDR3, taken from reference TRBV11-2 and TRBJ1-2): EAGVAQSPRYKIIEKRQSVAFWCNPISGHATLYWYQQILGQGPKLLIQFQNNGVVDDSQLPKDRFSAERLKGVDSTLKIQPAKLEDSAVYLCASSPLYPPGTNYGYTFGSGTRLTVV.

The rearrangement links TRBV7-8 to TRBJ1-1; D call uncertain. V was pared by 3 bases and J by 0 bases, with 11 bases between. Germline V gives CDR1 SGHVS, CDR2 FQNEAQ. CDR3 length: 15 residues. The CDR3 DNA reads TGTGCCAGCAGCTTGAGGCGGCTGATGAACACTGAAGCTTTCTTT. Its translation is CASSLRRLMNTEAFF.

V usage is TRBV2 and J usage is TRBJ2-4; 13 nucleotides line up with TRBD2. With V trimmed by 0 bases and J by 6 bases, 14 bases remained unmatched. The germline CDR1 and CDR2 sequences are SNHLY and FYNNEI. This CDR3 is built from 20 residues. CDR3 sequence: CASSEAYRGLAGERGNIQYF. CDR3 DNA: TGTGCCAGCAGTGAAGCGTACCGAGGACTAGCGGGAGAAAGGGGAAACATTCAGTACTTC.

This clone was counted once. The V call is TRBV5-4, the J call TRBJ2-7; no clear D gene. Germline values: CDR1 SGHNT, CDR2 YYREEE (reference sequence). Trimming stripped 4 bases from V and 0 bases from J, with 17 bases between. The CDR3 extends over 16 amino acids. CDR3 region: CASSPYRTGSSYEQYF. CDR3 DNA: TGTGCCAGCAGCCCCTACCGGACGGGTAGCTCCTACGAGCAGTACTTC.

The V call is TRBV15, the J call TRBJ1-3; D perhaps matches TRBD1 (5 bases). The germline V gene has CDR1 LNHNV and CDR2 YYDKDF (reference sequence). V lost 5 bases and J 2 bases, leaving 7 bases between the germline ends. This CDR3 is 13 amino acids long. The CDR3 sequence is CATSSRAGNTIYF. The CDR3 bases are TGTGCCACCAGCTCCAGGGCTGGAAACACCATATATTTT.

The genes are TRBV7-8 and TRBJ1-1; D is undetermined. This CDR3 has 15 amino acids. V dropped 2 bases and J dropped 1 base, with 11 bases sitting between them. The germline CDR1 and CDR2 sequences are SGHVS and FQNEAQ. This CDR3 reads CASSLNVPPNTEAFF. CDR3 sequence (DNA): TGTGCCAGCAGCTTAAATGTCCCCCCGAACACTGAAGCTTTCTTT.